The 13 T cell receptor beta chains below were found in one sample sequenced in a study of blood T cell repertoires in COVID-19. TCRdb's table, derived via immunoSEQ multiplex PCR, lists solely in-frame clones and lacks some. In the table there are over 200,000 clones, 80% to 85% of which are singletons. The sequenced sample consisted of peripheral blood. Every receptor here comes from a human donor in a cohort sampled during active COVID-19.

This clone was recorded only once. The chain combines TRBV9 with TRBJ2-2; TRBD2 is a possible D gene (6 bases). There are 15 residues in the CDR3. Per germline, CDR1 SGDLS and CDR2 YYNGEE. V dropped 5 bases and J dropped 6 bases, with 17 bases sitting between them. DNA for the CDR3: TGTGCCAGCAGGCCGGGGGTTTATTGGGCCGGGGAGCTGTTTTTT. Translation: CASRPGVYWAGELFF.

This clone turned up a few times. The chain couples TRBV27 to TRBJ2-7, with 8 bases that match TRBD2. V shed 10 bases, J shed 0 bases, and the junction held 8 bases outside the gene matches. Germline V CDR1 and CDR2: MNHEY, SMNVEV (reference sequence). The CDR3 covers 14 residues. The CDR3 DNA is TGTGCCACCCACCGAGCGGGAGCCTCCTACGAGCAGTACTTC. This gives the protein CATHRAGASYEQYF.

This clone was recorded only once. The identical CDR3 is also encoded by other nucleotide sequences in the sample. The chain carries TRBV24-1 and TRBJ2-1; 9 nucleotides align to TRBD2. This CDR3 region has 14 residues. The germline V gene encodes CDR1 KGHDR and CDR2 SFDVKD. J lost 3 bases, V lost 7 bases, and 3 bases had no gene match. This CDR3 is CATRETSGYNEQFF. CDR3 DNA sequence: TGTGCCACCAGAGAGACTAGCGGCTACAATGAGCAGTTCTTC.

V usage is TRBV30 and J usage is TRBJ2-7, with 7 bases matching TRBD1. The trim removed 2 bases at V and 5 bases at J, leaving 9 bases unmatched. Germline lookup yields CDR1 GTSNPN and CDR2 SVGIG (reference sequence). The CDR3 consists of 14 residues. CDR3: CAWSYVTGLHEQYF. CDR3 in DNA: TGTGCCTGGAGTTACGTGACAGGGCTCCACGAGCAGTACTTC.

This chain links TRBV7-9 with TRBJ2-5; 7 nucleotides align to TRBD1. The CDR3 contains 15 residues. V lost 4 bases and J lost 7; bases outside the gene matches: 12. Germline CDR1 SEHNR, CDR2 FQNEAQ (reference sequence). Here the CDR3 DNA reads TGTGCCAGCAGCTCCTCTTTGAGACAGGGTGGGACCCAGTACTTC. Translation gives CASSSSLRQGGTQYF.

This chain connects TRBV24-1 to TRBJ2-2; D is possibly TRBD2 (6 bases). Germline assignment: CDR1 KGHDR and CDR2 SFDVKD. V was cut by 5 bases and J by 0 bases, with 18 bases left in between. The CDR3 is 18 residues long. CDR3 coding DNA: TGTGCCACCAGTGGCTTGGGGGGAATTGAGTCGAACACCGGGGAGCTGTTTTTT. Its translation: CATSGLGGIESNTGELFF.

The chain uses TRBV10-3 and TRBJ1-2; no definite D call. CDR1 and CDR2 from the germline V gene are ENHRY and SYGVKD. Trimming shortened V by 7 bases and J by 2 bases, and 11 bases separated the two germline ends. The CDR3 contains 13 residues. DNA of the CDR3: TGTGCCATCAATTCCGGGAGGAACTATGGCTACACCTTC. It encodes CAINSGRNYGYTF.

CDR3 loop: CANGQGAYGYTF. Written as DNA, the CDR3 is TGTGCCAACGGACAGGGGGCTTATGGCTACACCTTC. The V call is TRBV6-5, the J call TRBJ1-2; 11 bases agree with TRBD1. Trimming took 10 bases from V and 5 from J; bases not matched to a gene: 3. Germline CDR1 reads MNHEY; CDR2 reads SVGAGI. The CDR3 length is 12 residues.

This clone occurred once. The chain joins TRBV5-6 to TRBJ2-1; D may be TRBD2 (8 bases). The germline V gene has CDR1 SGHDT and CDR2 YYEEEE. The ends were cut back, 3 bases at V and 7 bases at J, with 17 bases in the middle. This CDR3 is built from 15 residues. In nucleotides, the CDR3 is TGTGCCAGCAGCTCCCGGGAGGGGGCTTGGAATGAGCAGTTCTTC. Protein product: CASSSREGAWNEQFF. Full variable domain (outside the CDR3, taken from reference TRBV5-6 and TRBJ2-1): DAGVTQSPTHLIKTRGQQVTLRCSPKSGHDTVSWYQQALGQGPQFIFQYYEEEERQRGNFPDRFSGHQFPNYSSELNVNALLLGDSALYLCASSSREGAWNEQFFGPGTRLTVL.

This clone was detected once. The CDR3 nucleotides read TGCAGCGTTGAGCTCGACAGGTCCTACGAGCAGTACTTC. Amino acid sequence: CSVELDRSYEQYF. V gene TRBV29-1 combines with J gene TRBJ2-7; maybe TRBD1 (6 bases). Germline V gene sequence: CDR1 SQVTM, CDR2 ANQGSEA. This CDR3 comprises 13 residues. Trimming cost V 3 bases and J 1 base, with 10 bases left between them.

The chain carries TRBV7-8 and TRBJ2-7, with 8 nucleotides matching TRBD2. Germline trimming cut 1 base from V and 2 bases from J; bases unmatched to any gene: 7. The CDR3 is 16 amino acids. Germline V CDR1 and CDR2: SGHVS, FQNEAQ. The chain's CDR3 is CASSLVALAGTYEQYF. The CDR3 nucleotides read TGTGCCAGCAGCTTAGTTGCGTTAGCGGGGACCTACGAGCAGTACTTC.

This sequence joins TRBV28 and TRBJ2-5; 14 bases line up with TRBD2. Germline CDR1 MDHEN, CDR2 SYDVKM. Germline trimming cut 4 bases from V and 5 bases from J; bases unmatched to any gene: 6. This CDR3 spans 16 amino acids. CDR3 region: CASSSLTSGRGETQYF. CDR3 nucleotides: TGTGCCAGCAGTTCCCTGACTAGCGGGAGGGGTGAGACCCAGTACTTC.

The chain is built from TRBV28 and TRBJ1-1; 7 bases line up with TRBD1. Per germline, CDR1 MDHEN and CDR2 SYDVKM. This CDR3 comprises 14 residues. V shed 4 bases and J 0 bases; nucleotides not matched to a gene: 2. The CDR3 protein is CASSYDRVNTEAFF. The CDR3 coding sequence is TGTGCCAGCAGTTACGACAGGGTGAACACTGAAGCTTTCTTT.